What follows are 12 T cell receptor beta chains derived from one specimen sequenced in a study of beta chain features in type 1 diabetes (dated by TCRdb to the late 2010s). The library came from the immunoSEQ multiplex PCR assay. The High Capacity cDNA Reverse Transcription Kit was used to reverse transcribe all of the isolated RNA, meaning that expressed TCRB transcripts were what got sequenced. In its TCRdb copy, this immuneACCESS table keeps in-frame sequences only and misses some clones. Where compared with another copy, unresolved V genes explain less than half of these, and the others have no known cause. This sample is represented by about 740,000 clones; under 15% of them were singletons. Of the sample, 0.02% to 0.025% is held by the ten largest clones. These receptors have no identified antigens. General findings and caveats noted by the study authors: A moderate but significant shortening of TCRB CDR3 length was observed in type 1 diabetes patients in all four CD4+ subsets.

The specimen was naive CD4+ T cells from blood. The cell subset or site label for this specimen denotes: true naive CD4+ T cells. The receptors were sampled from a man aged 18-30 years with type 1 diabetes.

V usage is TRBV7-2 and J usage is TRBJ1-5; the match to TRBD1 covers 9 bases. The CDR3 spans 16 residues. CDR1 is SGHTA, CDR2 FQGNSA, per germline. V dropped 4 bases and J dropped 3; count of bases not matched to a gene: 7. CDR3 sequence reads: CASSSDRGPSNQPQHF. The CDR3 region has the DNA TGTGCCAGCAGCTCGGACAGGGGCCCGTCCAATCAGCCCCAGCATTTT.

V usage is TRBV9 and J usage is TRBJ1-2; D not certain. Trimming took off 3 bases at V and 4 bases at J, with 16 bases between the two ends. The CDR3 runs 15 residues. The germline V gene has CDR1 SGDLS and CDR2 YYNGEE. The CDR3 DNA is TGTGCCAGCAGCGAGCCACCCAAAGGCTCCTATGGCTACACCTTC. Protein sequence: CASSEPPKGSYGYTF. Looking up the rest from reference TRBV9 and TRBJ1-2 gives the full variable domain: DSGVTQTPKHLITATGQRVTLRCSPRSGDLSVYWYQQSLDQGLQFLIQYYNGEERAKGNILERFSAQQFPDLHSELNLSSLELGDSALYFCASSEPPKGSYGYTFGSGTRLTVV.

There are a few counts of this clone. The CDR3 coding sequence is TGTGCCAGCAGCTTAGATAGTAGCGCGAGGGCCCTCCACTTT. It codes for CASSLDSSARALHF. The rearrangement uses TRBV7-9 and TRBJ1-6; D not resolved. The V gene lost 1 base and the J gene lost 14 bases, with 15 bases spanning the gap. CDR3 length: 14 residues. Germline CDR1 reads SEHNR; CDR2 reads FQNEAQ (reference sequence).

The chain recombines TRBV11-3 with TRBJ2-7; D unclear. The length of the CDR3 is 15 residues. Germline V gives CDR1 SGHNT, CDR2 YENEEA. Trimming cost V 1 base and J 0 bases, with 10 bases left between them. The chain's CDR3 is CASSLAAESSYEQYF. CDR3 nucleotide sequence: TGTGCCAGCAGCTTAGCGGCAGAGAGCTCCTACGAGCAGTACTTC.

J is TRBJ1-3 and V is TRBV28, with a possible D match to TRBD1 (5 bases). The CDR3 covers 15 residues. The germline V and J ends were trimmed by 7 bases and 0 bases, with 13 bases remaining between them. Per the germline V gene, CDR1 is MDHEN and CDR2 is SYDVKM. The CDR3 sequence is CASIRTTVSGNTIYF. CDR3 DNA sequence: TGTGCCAGCATAAGGACAACAGTCTCTGGAAACACCATATATTTT.

V gene TRBV14 combines with J gene TRBJ1-5, with 8 bases fitting TRBD1. CDR3 size: 15 residues. The junction had 6 bases not matched to a gene; V was cut back by 2 bases and J by 6 bases. Germline values: CDR1 SGHDN, CDR2 FVKESK. This chain's CDR3 is CASSQRTGRGQPQHF. CDR3 nucleotides: TGTGCCAGCAGCCAACGGACAGGGCGTGGTCAGCCCCAGCATTTT.

This clone has more than one count but fewer than ten. The rearrangement joins TRBV25-1 to TRBJ1-6, with 8 bases aligning to TRBD1. Germline V gene lookup returns CDR1 MGHDK and CDR2 SYGVNS. CDR3 length equals 16 residues. V was pared by 6 bases and J by 7 bases, with 11 bases of the junction left unmatched. The CDR3 region has the DNA TGTGCCAGCAGCCAAGCCCCAGGGGGCGGCAATTCACCCCTCCACTTT. Amino acid sequence: CASSQAPGGGNSPLHF. The full variable domain, its missing parts supplied by reference TRBV25-1 and TRBJ1-6, is EADIYQTPRYLVIGTGKKITLECSQTMGHDKMYWYQQDPGMELHLIHYSYGVNSTEKGDLSSESTVSRIRTEHFPLTLESARPSHTSQYLCASSQAPGGGNSPLHFGNGTRLTVT.

Concerning this clone: In the same sample, other DNA sequences code for this CDR3. The rearrangement joins TRBV7-9 to TRBJ1-1, with 10 bases aligning to TRBD1. CDR3 length equals 14 residues. Germline V CDR1 and CDR2: SEHNR, FQNEAQ (reference sequence). V trimming: 1 base; J trimming: 5 bases; junction bases outside the gene matches: 1. As DNA, the CDR3 is TGTGCCAGCAGCTTAGGACAGGGGGCTACTGAAGCTTTCTTT. Residues: CASSLGQGATEAFF.

This clone was found a few times. The genes are TRBV30 and TRBJ2-1, with 11 bases that match TRBD2. The V gene's germline CDR1 is GTSNPN and CDR2 SVGIG (reference sequence). The CDR3 extends over 16 amino acids. Trimming removed 1 base from V and 4 bases from J; junction bases left unmatched: 6. The CDR3 region has the DNA TGTGCCTGGAGTGCCCTGACTAGCGGGGTTTACAATGAGCAGTTCTTC. Its translation: CAWSALTSGVYNEQFF. Full variable domain (remainder filled in from reference TRBV30 and TRBJ2-1): SQTIHQWPATLVQPVGSPLSLECTVEGTSNPNLYWYRQAAGRGLQLLFYSVGIGQISSEVPQNLSASRPQDRQFILSSKKLLLSDSGFYLCAWSALTSGVYNEQFFGPGTRLTVL.

The gene calls are TRBV27 and TRBJ2-3; 13 nucleotides agree with TRBD2. This CDR3 is built from 18 residues. In germline, CDR1 is MNHEY, CDR2 SMNVEV (reference sequence). The V segment lost 0 bases and the J segment 3 bases; nucleotides outside the gene matches: 6. CDR3 nucleotide sequence: TGTGCCAGCAGTTTATCCGGGACTAGCGGGGTGGCGACAGATACGCAGTATTTT. Protein: CASSLSGTSGVATDTQYF.

Only a few counts were recorded for this clone. The chain links TRBV10-3 to TRBJ2-1, with 12 bases that match TRBD2. The CDR3 totals 14 residues. V lost 4 bases and J lost 8; bases outside the gene matches: 3. Looked up from germline, CDR1 is ENHRY and CDR2 is SYGVKD. For the CDR3, the DNA is TGTGCCATCAGTGGACTAGCGGGGGTAGATGAGCAGTTCTTC. Protein: CAISGLAGVDEQFF.

This clone was picked up a small number of times. The chain is built from TRBV6-6 and TRBJ2-5; TRBD2 aligns across 8 bases. CDR1 and CDR2 (germline): MNHNY, SVGAGI (reference sequence). V lost 5 bases and J lost 2; bases outside the gene matches: 4. The CDR3 length is 14 residues. The CDR3 region is CASSKLAEQETQYF. Written as DNA, the CDR3 is TGTGCCAGCAGTAAACTAGCGGAGCAAGAGACCCAGTACTTC.